This T cell receptor (beta chain) was profiled in a study of blood T cell repertoires in COVID-19. Study details: From T cells, B-cell-depleted T cells, or PBMCs came the material, which was cDNA or gDNA.

This clone was detected a few times. Methods used by the authors: It was from reference gene primer amplification that nucleated cell counts were estimated. Clones were read by immunoSEQ multiplex PCR, and TCRdb kept only the in-frame ones, dropping some. The D gene and trimming were derived from the DNA, and the V and J assignments and clone size from that table. Of about 72,000 clones listed, roughly 82% are singletons. The V and J ends lost 6 bases and 4 bases respectively, with 12 bases between them. This CDR3 contains 13 residues. Per germline, CDR1 KGHSH and CDR2 LQKENI. The origin of this receptor is a human donor in a cohort sampled during active COVID-19. Sequencing was done on a sample of peripheral blood. V and J are TRBV18 and TRBJ2-5; possibly TRBD2 for D (5 bases). Here the CDR3 reads CASSQNGGETQYF. In DNA form, the CDR3 reads TGTGCCAGCTCTCAAAACGGAGGAGAGACCCAGTACTTC.